This T cell receptor (beta chain) was retrieved from a study of blood T cell repertoires in COVID-19. Turning to the study itself: Sample material is recorded as cDNA or gDNA derived from T cells, B-cell-depleted T cells, or PBMCs.

Original processing notes: Reference gene primers were amplified, and this amplification served to estimate nucleated cell counts. Produced via immunoSEQ multiplex PCR; TCRdb's table is partial and in-frame only. The DNA gave D and trimming, while V, J and clone size come from that table. This sample has more than 85,000 clones, with 80% found just once. The source material was peripheral blood. The receptor comes from a human donor in a cohort sampled during active or convalescent COVID-19.

CDR3 sequence (DNA): TGCGCCAGCAGCCAAGATTACTCGAAGACCTACGAGCAGTACTTC. It is translated as CASSQDYSKTYEQYF. The chain couples TRBV4-3 to TRBJ2-7; D gene unclear. Germline V CDR1 and CDR2: LGHNA, YSLEER. This CDR3 has 15 amino acids. V gave up 0 bases and J gave up 2 bases, with 11 bases separating them.